The clone carrying this T cell receptor beta chain was recorded at least ten times. Antigen: not known. The sample is drawn from a study of identical twins. Unique molecular identifiers were present on the cDNA, which also gained a universal primer site by template switching. TCRdb redid the calling of the 5' RACE reads with MiXCR, one entry per CDR3 protein. The top ten clones hold approximately 0.25% of a sample with 1.5 million to 2 million distinct CDR3 sequences, less than 40% of them seen once. General study findings and limits: Beta out-of-frame sequences displayed a weaker excess of sharing between twins. Abundant cord blood beta clonotypes carried fewer insertions; memory repertoires showed none. Its conclusions, products of cross-sectional statistical analysis, did not come from following the same donors.

CDR1 is SQVTM and CDR2 is ANQGSEA in the germline V gene. Trimming removed 7 bases from V and 8 bases from J; junction bases left unmatched: 19. CDR3 length equals 16 residues. Sequencing was carried out using cord blood. The J gene is TRBJ1-2, the V gene TRBV29-1, with TRBD1 matching 10 bases. The receptor was isolated from a newborn girl in good health. This CDR3 reads CSAKSGQGRLLNGYTF. CDR3 sequence (DNA): TGCAGCGCCAAATCGGGACAGGGGCGACTCCTTAACGGCTACACCTTC.